This TCR beta chain was sequenced for a study of T cells after yellow fever vaccination. Study conclusions and caveats: Reappearance after the booster was observed for most primary-vaccination clones (around 96% CD4, about 85% CD8). Abundant bulk-derived clonotypes could contaminate FACS-sorted repertoires.

On this clonotype itself: The target antigen is unknown.

TCRdb reanalysed the 5' RACE reads using MiXCR and keeps one entry per CDR3 protein. The table records approximately 300,000 distinct CDR3 sequences, about 11% of them present only once. The V end lost 6 bases, the J end lost 6 bases, and 8 bases lay between the germline ends. CDR3 length: 11 residues. Germline CDR1 and CDR2: SGHRS and YFSETQ. The receptor was derived from a man younger than 35 who received the YFV17D yellow fever vaccine. The chain combines TRBV5-1 with TRBJ2-3; no definite D call. Sequencing used CD4+ T cells sorted from PBMCs, obtained 45 days after the yellow fever booster vaccination. CDR3 protein: CASTTADTQYF. Written as DNA, the CDR3 is TGCGCCAGCACGACCGCGGATACGCAGTATTTT. Full variable domain (remainder filled in from reference TRBV5-1 and TRBJ2-3): KAGVTQTPRYLIKTRGQQVTLSCSPISGHRSVSWYQQTPGQGLQFLFEYFSETQRNKGNFPGRFSGRQFSNSRSEMNVSTLELGDSALYLCASTTADTQYFGPGTRLTVL.